The 20 T cell receptor beta chains below were found in one sample sequenced in a study of shared clonotypes between healthy human individuals. CD8 cells classed as naive were CD45RO-negative and positively selected for CCR7, excluding terminally differentiated effector memory CD45RA+ cells. Sequenced by immunoSEQ multiplex PCR; TCRdb stores in-frame clones only, minus some. The sample contains approximately 590,000 clones, roughly 96% of which appear only once. Sequencing was done on a sample of naive CD8+ T cells sorted from blood. All receptors derive from a young woman in good health.

The table lists this clone with a few counts. The J gene is TRBJ1-2, the V gene TRBV28; possibly TRBD1 for D (6 bases). The CDR3 spans 16 residues. Germline assignment: CDR1 MDHEN and CDR2 SYDVKM. Trimming removed 3 bases at V and 3 bases at J, with 17 bases between. CDR3 coding DNA: TGTGCCAGCAGTTTGGACAGTTTCGGGTTTGACTATGGCTACACCTTC. This codes for CASSLDSFGFDYGYTF.

The genes are TRBV30 and TRBJ1-2; TRBD1 matches 7 bases. The trim removed 5 bases at V and 0 bases at J, leaving 6 bases unmatched. From germline, CDR1 is GTSNPN and CDR2 SVGIG (reference sequence). The CDR3 length is 14 residues. CDR3 loop: CAWGTVTANYGYTF. The DNA for the CDR3 is TGTGCCTGGGGGACAGTGACGGCTAACTATGGCTACACCTTC.

The gene calls are TRBV6-1 and TRBJ2-7, with TRBD1 identical over 8 bases. Germline values: CDR1 MNHNS, CDR2 SASEGT. V lost 0 bases to trimming and J lost 5 bases; unmatched junction nucleotides: 12. CDR3 length: 17 residues. In nucleotides, the CDR3 is TGTGCCAGCAGTGAAGCCACAACCGGACAGGGTACCCACGAGCAGTACTTC. Translated: CASSEATTGQGTHEQYF.

In this sample, this clone turned up once. This may come from a read error, since a much larger clone is one base off. Other nucleotide sequences from this sample produce the same CDR3. The chain uses TRBV27 and TRBJ2-7; D not certain. Germline loops: CDR1 MNHEY, CDR2 SMNVEV (reference sequence). CDR3 length equals 11 residues. The V gene lost 4 bases and the J gene lost 1 base, with 2 bases spanning the gap. The DNA of the CDR3 is TGTGCCAGCAGTTCATCCTACGAGCAGTACTTC. It translates to CASSSSYEQYF.

The chain combines TRBV11-2 with TRBJ2-4, with D possibly TRBD1 on 5 matching bases. The CDR3 spans 15 residues. Trimming cost V 4 bases and J 0 bases, with 10 bases left between them. The germline CDR1 and CDR2 sequences are SGHAT and FQNNGV. This CDR3 is CASSSTTVAKNIQYF. For the CDR3, the DNA is TGTGCCAGCAGCTCTACGACAGTAGCCAAAAACATTCAGTACTTC.

Remarks on this clone: Other DNA sequences in this sample translate to the same CDR3. This chain links TRBV5-4 with TRBJ2-7; D perhaps matches TRBD1 (5 bases). V was shortened by 0 bases and J by 3 bases, with 7 bases between the two germline ends. The CDR3 runs to 13 residues. Per the germline V gene, CDR1 is SGHNT and CDR2 is YYREEE (reference sequence). CDR3 residues: CASSLGGFYEQYF. DNA for the CDR3: TGTGCCAGCAGCTTGGGGGGCTTCTACGAGCAGTACTTC. The full variable domain, completed using reference TRBV5-4 and TRBJ2-7, is ETGVTQSPTHLIKTRGQQVTLRCSSQSGHNTVSWYQQALGQGPQFIFQYYREEENGRGNFPPRFSGLQFPNYSSELNVNALELDDSALYLCASSLGGFYEQYFGPGTRLTVT.

The genes are TRBV19 and TRBJ2-1; possible D gene TRBD2, 6 bases. The CDR3 runs 13 residues. V lost 1 base and J 9 bases, leaving 10 bases between the germline ends. The germline CDR1 and CDR2 sequences are LNHDA and SQIVND (reference sequence). The chain's CDR3 is CASSIGGGAEQFF. The CDR3 DNA reads TGTGCCAGTAGTATAGGGGGCGGGGCTGAGCAGTTCTTC. The whole variable domain, filled in from reference TRBV19 and TRBJ2-1, reads DGGITQSPKYLFRKEGQNVTLSCEQNLNHDAMYWYRQDPGQGLRLIYYSQIVNDFQKGDIAEGYSVSREKKESFPLTVTSAQKNPTAFYLCASSIGGGAEQFFGPGTRLTVL.

This chain joins TRBV7-6 and TRBJ2-2, with 12 bases that match TRBD2. The CDR3 runs 19 residues. The junction had 10 bases not matched to a gene; V was cut back by 0 bases and J by 5 bases. Germline V gives CDR1 SGHVS, CDR2 FNYEAQ. CDR3 DNA: TGTGCCAGCAGCTTAGCGGCTTCAACTAGCGGGAGGTTTACCGGGGAGCTGTTTTTT. Protein sequence: CASSLAASTSGRFTGELFF.

This clone has a single count. V gene TRBV5-1 combines with J gene TRBJ2-5; TRBD2 might be the D (6 bases). Per the germline V gene, CDR1 is SGHRS and CDR2 is YFSETQ. The CDR3 totals 15 residues. V lost 0 bases and J lost 4, with 13 bases in between. CDR3 sequence reads: CASSLDNGSGETQYF. The CDR3 DNA sequence: TGCGCCAGCAGCTTGGACAACGGGAGTGGAGAGACCCAGTACTTC.

The genes are TRBV25-1 and TRBJ2-1, with D hard to call. There are 13 residues in the CDR3. V lost 2 bases and J 7 bases, leaving 9 bases between the germline ends. CDR1 and CDR2 (germline): MGHDK, SYGVNS. The CDR3 is CASSEGRSNEQFF. DNA for the CDR3: TGTGCCAGCAGTGAAGGAAGGAGTAATGAGCAGTTCTTC.

The chain is built from TRBV5-4 and TRBJ2-1, with D maybe TRBD1 (5 bases). The CDR3 consists of 15 residues. From germline, CDR1 is SGHNT and CDR2 YYREEE (reference sequence). V was trimmed by 2 bases and J by 7 bases, leaving 16 bases between them. This CDR3 is CASSFSWSGRNEQFF. The CDR3 DNA follows: TGTGCCAGCAGCTTTTCTTGGTCAGGGCGGAATGAGCAGTTCTTC.

The V gene is TRBV30, the J gene TRBJ2-7, with D possibly being TRBD1 or TRBD2 (5 bases each). CDR3 size: 11 residues. Trimming stripped 0 bases from V and 6 bases from J, with 6 bases between. CDR1 is GTSNPN and CDR2 is SVGIG in the germline V gene (reference sequence). The CDR3 sequence: CAWSVGVEQYF. The CDR3 region has the DNA TGTGCCTGGAGTGTGGGGGTCGAGCAGTACTTC. Filled out from reference TRBV30 and TRBJ2-7, the complete variable domain reads SQTIHQWPATLVQPVGSPLSLECTVEGTSNPNLYWYRQAAGRGLQLLFYSVGIGQISSEVPQNLSASRPQDRQFILSSKKLLLSDSGFYLCAWSVGVEQYFGPGTRLTVT.

Points on this clone: The DNA is left out, because the CDR3 cannot be placed on it with certainty; the CDR3 is given as TCRdb lists it. V is TRBV9 and J is TRBJ2-1; the D call in the table, TRBD1, was not verified against the DNA. CDR1 is SGDLS, CDR2 YYNGEE, per germline. The CDR3 contains 15 residues when both ends are counted. CDR3: CASSLHFGAPLEQFF.

V is TRBV4-1 and J is TRBJ2-7, with D perhaps being TRBD1 or TRBD2 (5 bases each). Germline V gives CDR1 MGHRA, CDR2 YSYEKL. The CDR3 contains 14 residues. V shed 4 bases and J shed 6 bases, with 16 bases lying between them. CDR3 DNA: TGCGCCAGCAGCCGGGACGGGGCCGCACTCGAGCAGTACTTC. This translates into CASSRDGAALEQYF.

The chain has TRBV7-9 and TRBJ2-7; 9 bases line up with TRBD1. CDR3 length: 14 amino acids. V trimming: 4 bases; J trimming: 4 bases; junction bases outside the gene matches: 5. Germline assignment: CDR1 SEHNR and CDR2 FQNEAQ (reference sequence). This CDR3 is CASSSGTGMYEQYF. The DNA of the CDR3 is TGTGCCAGCAGCTCCGGGACAGGGATGTACGAGCAGTACTTC.

This chain uses TRBV2 with TRBJ1-3, with no clear D. V was clipped by 6 bases and J by 4 bases, with 13 bases between them. CDR3 length: 14 residues. In germline, CDR1 is SNHLY, CDR2 FYNNEI. In DNA, the CDR3 is TGTGCCAGCAGATGGATGGGAGAAGGAAACACCATATATTTT. Encoded protein: CASRWMGEGNTIYF.

Written as DNA, the CDR3 is TGCGCCAGCAGCTACCGGACAGGTGAGCAGTTCTTC. The encoded protein is CASSYRTGEQFF. This rearrangement joins TRBV5-1 to TRBJ2-1, with 7 bases lining up with TRBD1. The CDR3 is 12 residues long. Germline V gives CDR1 SGHRS, CDR2 YFSETQ. Losses at the gene ends were 3 bases for V and 9 bases for J; bases not matched to a gene: 3.

The rearrangement links TRBV7-8 to TRBJ2-7; D possibly corresponds to TRBD1 (6 bases). CDR3 length equals 16 residues. Deletions cut 2 bases from V and 0 bases from J, with 14 bases between. The germline V gene encodes CDR1 SGHVS and CDR2 FQNEAQ. CDR3 sequence (DNA): TGTGCCAGCAGCTTAACCCCAGGGGTTATCTCCTACGAGCAGTACTTC. It yields the protein CASSLTPGVISYEQYF. The whole variable domain, filled in from reference TRBV7-8 and TRBJ2-7, reads GAGVSQSPRYKVAKRGQDVALRCDPISGHVSLFWYQQALGQGPEFLTYFQNEAQLDKSGLPSDRFFAERPEGSVSTLKIQRTQQEDSAVYLCASSLTPGVISYEQYFGPGTRLTVT.

The chain has TRBV9 and TRBJ1-5, with no clear D. V gave up 0 bases and J gave up 6 bases, with 13 bases separating them. This CDR3 is 15 amino acids long. The germline V gene has CDR1 SGDLS and CDR2 YYNGEE. The CDR3 sequence: CASSVGSNPTQPQHF. CDR3 DNA sequence: TGTGCCAGCAGCGTAGGATCAAATCCGACTCAGCCCCAGCATTTT.

The J gene is TRBJ2-1, the V gene TRBV13; D is unresolved. Trimming cost V 0 bases and J 0 bases, with 9 bases left between them. The germline gives CDR1 PRHDT, CDR2 FYEKMQ (reference sequence). CDR3 size: 16 residues. The CDR3 nucleotides are TGTGCCAGCAGCTTAGGTAGACCCAGCTCCTACAATGAGCAGTTCTTC. Translating it yields CASSLGRPSSYNEQFF. Drawing the rest from reference TRBV13 and TRBJ2-1, the complete variable domain is AAGVIQSPRHLIKEKRETATLKCYPIPRHDTVYWYQQGPGQDPQFLISFYEKMQSDKGSIPDRFSAQQFSDYHSELNMSSLELGDSALYFCASSLGRPSSYNEQFFGPGTRLTVL.